This entry describes one T cell receptor (beta chain). Using unique molecular identifiers, the investigators prepared the TCRbeta library. TCRdb passed the PCR reads through MiXCR, listing each CDR3 protein once. This sample has 250,000 to 400,000 distinct CDR3 sequences, with 23% found just once. The data stem from a study of T-cell reconstitution after alpha-beta-depleted transplantation in children. The CDR3 contains 14 residues. The V segment lost 1 base and the J segment 5 bases; nucleotides outside the gene matches: 5. Germline-derived CDR1 and CDR2 are SEHNR and FQNEAQ (reference sequence). The rearrangement uses TRBV7-9 and TRBJ2-7; 7 nucleotides line up with TRBD1. This sequence was found in a male patient aged 10-17 years who had a stem cell transplant for acute lymphoblastic leukemia, so the T cells may come from the graft donor. The sequenced sample was PBMCs, mostly from graft donor cells, obtained 180 days after TCRalphabeta/CD19-depleted stem cell transplant. CDR3 protein: CASSLEVTGNEQYF. In DNA, the CDR3 is TGTGCCAGCAGCTTAGAGGTGACAGGGAACGAGCAGTACTTC.